A single sample is the source of the 28 T cell receptor beta chains below, sequenced in a study of shared clonotypes between healthy human individuals. Libraries were prepared by immunoSEQ multiplex PCR; TCRdb keeps only in-frame clonotypes and omits some of them. The sample holds 2 million to 2.5 million clones, approximately 90% seen once. Sequenced material: naive CD4+ T cells from PBMCs. Subset indicated: CD45RA+ positively selected. The receptors derive from a man aged 18-30 years in good health. Some clones in this sample may be carry-over from other donors' samples.

The rearrangement joins TRBV18 to TRBJ2-3; D uncertain. The length of the CDR3 is 15 residues. Trimming took off 3 bases at V and 0 bases at J, with 10 bases between the two ends. The germline gives CDR1 KGHSH, CDR2 LQKENI. The CDR3, as DNA: TGTGCCAGCTCACCGCTCAGCACTAGCACAGATACGCAGTATTTT. Translation: CASSPLSTSTDTQYF.

This chain links TRBV5-1 with TRBJ2-5, with a possible D match to TRBD2 (6 bases). The CDR3 is 15 residues long. V was cut by 0 bases and J by 1 base, with 10 bases left in between. Per germline, CDR1 SGHRS and CDR2 YFSETQ. CDR3 DNA sequence: TGCGCCAGCAGCTTGGGGGCTAGCGTCCAAGAGACCCAGTACTTC. This translates into CASSLGASVQETQYF. The complete variable domain, with remaining parts taken from reference TRBV5-1 and TRBJ2-5, reads KAGVTQTPRYLIKTRGQQVTLSCSPISGHRSVSWYQQTPGQGLQFLFEYFSETQRNKGNFPGRFSGRQFSNSRSEMNVSTLELGDSALYLCASSLGASVQETQYFGPGTRLLVL.

In its sample, this clone was seen once. This CDR3 reads CASSETGGNNEQFF. Written as DNA, the CDR3 is TGCGCCAGCAGTGAGACGGGGGGAAACAATGAGCAGTTCTTC. V gene TRBV10-1 combines with J gene TRBJ2-1; 7 nucleotides line up with TRBD2. V dropped 2 bases and J dropped 5; count of bases not matched to a gene: 3. Germline CDR1 and CDR2: WNHNN and SYGVQD (reference sequence). The CDR3 runs 14 residues.

This chain joins TRBV6-1 and TRBJ2-5, with D possibly TRBD2 on 6 matching bases. V was trimmed by 6 bases and J by 3 bases, leaving 17 bases between them. The CDR3 has 15 amino acids. Germline CDR1 MNHNS, CDR2 SASEGT. Here the CDR3 reads CASSRHRTTEETQYF. The CDR3 DNA is TGTGCCAGCAGCAGACACCGGACTACCGAAGAGACCCAGTACTTC.

This rearrangement joins TRBV30 to TRBJ2-1; unclear D gene. Germline CDR1 reads GTSNPN; CDR2 reads SVGIG (reference sequence). The CDR3 runs 13 residues. The V end lost 0 bases, the J end lost 8 bases, and 11 bases lay between the germline ends. CDR3 sequence (DNA): TGTGCCTGGAGTGTTCAAGGGTCCGATGAGCAGTTCTTC. Residues: CAWSVQGSDEQFF.

The gene calls are TRBV29-1 and TRBJ2-5, with a weak D call TRBD2 (6 bases). The V gene's germline CDR1 is SQVTM and CDR2 ANQGSEA. Trimming cost V 5 bases and J 3 bases, with 10 bases left between them. The CDR3 has 12 residues. Here the CDR3 reads CSVSEGEETQYF. For the CDR3, the DNA is TGCAGCGTTTCGGAGGGAGAAGAGACCCAGTACTTC.

This rearrangement joins TRBV2 to TRBJ2-3; TRBD2 is a possible D gene (6 bases). The ends were cut back, 3 bases at V and 6 bases at J, with 10 bases in the middle. CDR1 is SNHLY and CDR2 is FYNNEI in the germline V gene. This CDR3 comprises 13 residues. The CDR3 nucleotides are TGTGCCAGCAGTGATCCGGGACTGGATACGCAGTATTTT. This translates into CASSDPGLDTQYF.

The chain has TRBV7-6 and TRBJ2-5; no clear D gene. The germline V gene has CDR1 SGHVS and CDR2 FNYEAQ. The CDR3 length is 11 residues. The ends were cut back, 4 bases at V and 2 bases at J, with 2 bases in the middle. CDR3 nucleotides: TGTGCCAGCAGCTGGCAAGAGACCCAGTACTTC. Protein: CASSWQETQYF.

This clone was observed a single time. The identical CDR3 is also encoded by other nucleotide sequences in the sample. The chain couples TRBV7-9 to TRBJ2-7; D is undetermined. The CDR3 consists of 14 residues. CDR1 SEHNR and CDR2 FQNEAQ come from the germline V gene (reference sequence). The V gene lost 1 base and the J gene lost 0 bases, with 7 bases spanning the gap. CDR3 protein: CASSLGLNSYEQYF. The CDR3 coding sequence is TGTGCCAGCAGCTTAGGGCTGAACTCCTACGAGCAGTACTTC.

V and J are TRBV11-2 and TRBJ2-5, with D perhaps matching TRBD1 (5 bases). This CDR3 comprises 14 residues. CDR1 and CDR2 (germline): SGHAT, FQNNGV. The germline V and J ends were trimmed by 2 bases and 5 bases, with 12 bases remaining between them. CDR3 protein: CASSLTAAGETQYF. Here the CDR3 DNA reads TGTGCCAGCAGCTTAACTGCGGCAGGGGAGACCCAGTACTTC. Full variable domain (outside the CDR3, taken from reference TRBV11-2 and TRBJ2-5): EAGVAQSPRYKIIEKRQSVAFWCNPISGHATLYWYQQILGQGPKLLIQFQNNGVVDDSQLPKDRFSAERLKGVDSTLKIQPAKLEDSAVYLCASSLTAAGETQYFGPGTRLLVL.

In DNA, the CDR3 is TGCGCCAGCAGCCGAGTAGGAGACTCCTACAATGAGCAGTTCTTC. Its translation is CASSRVGDSYNEQFF. The J gene is TRBJ2-1, the V gene TRBV5-1; D is ambiguous. V shed 4 bases and J shed 0 bases, with 11 bases lying between them. Germline-derived CDR1 and CDR2 are SGHRS and YFSETQ. The CDR3 runs to 15 residues.

V usage is TRBV27 and J usage is TRBJ1-5; D gene unclear. V lost 7 bases and J 9 bases, leaving 13 bases between the germline ends. The germline V gene has CDR1 MNHEY and CDR2 SMNVEV (reference sequence). The CDR3 totals 12 residues. The CDR3 sequence is CASNPGSGPQHF. CDR3 nucleotide sequence: TGTGCCAGCAATCCGGGCTCTGGGCCCCAGCATTTT.

The chain joins TRBV28 to TRBJ1-5; D unclear. The CDR3 totals 16 residues. Trimming took off 6 bases at V and 0 bases at J, with 15 bases between the two ends. CDR1 is MDHEN and CDR2 is SYDVKM in the germline V gene. CDR3 residues: CASSPWTDYSNQPQHF. DNA of the CDR3: TGTGCCAGCAGCCCCTGGACCGATTATAGCAATCAGCCCCAGCATTTT.

This chain links TRBV7-2 with TRBJ2-7; 10 bases map to TRBD1. The CDR3 has 15 amino acids. J lost 3 bases, V lost 6 bases, and 8 bases had no gene match. Looked up from germline, CDR1 is SGHTA and CDR2 is FQGNSA. The CDR3 DNA follows: TGTGCCAGCAGACCGACCGGGACAGGGGACTACGAGCAGTACTTC. It yields the protein CASRPTGTGDYEQYF.

The chain employs TRBV6-1 and TRBJ1-1; 9 bases align to TRBD1. The germline gives CDR1 MNHNS, CDR2 SASEGT. Trimming cost V 4 bases and J 5 bases; bases outside gene matches: 11. The CDR3 contains 16 residues. The CDR3 spells CASSGWDREWETEAFF. The CDR3 nucleotides read TGTGCCAGCAGTGGGTGGGACAGGGAATGGGAGACTGAAGCTTTCTTT.

The chain uses TRBV11-2 and TRBJ1-1, with TRBD1 matching over 8 bases. Germline trimming cut 3 bases from V and 1 base from J; bases unmatched to any gene: 4. Germline V gene lookup returns CDR1 SGHAT and CDR2 FQNNGV. This CDR3 has 15 residues. The CDR3 region has the DNA TGTGCCAGCAGCTTCACGACAGGGGCGAACACTGAAGCTTTCTTT. Translated: CASSFTTGANTEAFF.

V is TRBV7-3 and J is TRBJ2-1; TRBD2 matches 10 bases. The germline CDR1 and CDR2 sequences are SGHTA and FQGTGA. The V gene end was trimmed by 5 bases and the J gene end by 4 bases; junction bases not matched to a gene: 8. There are 16 residues in the CDR3. The DNA of the CDR3 is TGTGCCAGCAGCGCCGCGGGGACTAGCGCGTACAATGAGCAGTTCTTC. Translating gives CASSAAGTSAYNEQFF.

This sequence joins TRBV19 and TRBJ2-5; D may be TRBD1 or TRBD2 (5 bases each). Per the germline V gene, CDR1 is LNHDA and CDR2 is SQIVND (reference sequence). The germline V and J ends were trimmed by 6 bases and 5 bases, with 16 bases remaining between them. The CDR3 runs to 14 residues. Here the CDR3 DNA reads TGTGCCAGTAGGATGTTTGGGGGTGGGGAGACCCAGTACTTC. This sequence encodes CASRMFGGGETQYF. Variable domain in full (rest from reference TRBV19 and TRBJ2-5): DGGITQSPKYLFRKEGQNVTLSCEQNLNHDAMYWYRQDPGQGLRLIYYSQIVNDFQKGDIAEGYSVSREKKESFPLTVTSAQKNPTAFYLCASRMFGGGETQYFGPGTRLLVL.

J is TRBJ1-1 and V is TRBV6-5, with 9 bases lining up with TRBD1. The germline V gene has CDR1 MNHEY and CDR2 SVGAGI. The J segment lost 4 bases and the V segment lost 4 bases, leaving 10 bases of the junction unmatched. The CDR3 loop spans 16 amino acids. The CDR3 here is CASSWVNRGRGTEAFF. In nucleotides, the CDR3 is TGTGCCAGCAGTTGGGTCAACAGGGGGCGAGGCACTGAAGCTTTCTTT.

The chain couples TRBV9 to TRBJ2-5, with D unclear. The V end was cut by 6 bases, the J end by 1 base, with 16 bases between. The CDR3 runs 15 residues. CDR1 is SGDLS, CDR2 YYNGEE, per germline. The CDR3 DNA reads TGTGCCAGCACTCTACGTGGCAGGCCCCAAGAGACCCAGTACTTC. This encodes CASTLRGRPQETQYF.

Note on this clone: The junction departs from the called germline gene at one end, perhaps through a read error. This chain connects TRBV7-2 to TRBJ2-7; TRBD2 matches 11 bases. The CDR3 contains 14 residues. Germline V gene data show CDR1 as SGHTA and CDR2 as FQGNSA. As DNA, the CDR3 is TGTGCCAGCAGCGTAGCGGGAGGGCGGTACGAGCAGTACTTC. Its protein product is CASSVAGGRYEQYF.

With respect to this clone: Different DNA sequences within this sample yield the same CDR3. This sequence joins TRBV28 and TRBJ1-1; D gene uncertain. Germline V gene lookup returns CDR1 MDHEN and CDR2 SYDVKM. This CDR3 has 14 amino acids. Trimming stripped 4 bases from V and 5 bases from J, with 14 bases between. The CDR3 spells CASSSPGGRTEAFF. In DNA, the CDR3 is TGTGCCAGCAGTTCCCCCGGTGGTAGGACTGAAGCTTTCTTT.

DNA of the CDR3: TGTGCCAGCAGTTTACTGGGGTTGCACACCGGGGAGCTGTTTTTT. The encoded protein is CASSLLGLHTGELFF. The chain is built from TRBV27 and TRBJ2-2; D unclear. Germline V gene lookup returns CDR1 MNHEY and CDR2 SMNVEV (reference sequence). This CDR3 comprises 15 residues. Trimming removed 2 bases from V and 3 bases from J, with 10 bases in between.

V and J are TRBV19 and TRBJ1-3; D is unresolved. This CDR3 is built from 16 residues. CDR1 LNHDA and CDR2 SQIVND come from the germline V gene (reference sequence). Trimming took off 0 bases at V and 0 bases at J, with 9 bases between the two ends. The chain's CDR3 is CASSIDLAASGNTIYF. CDR3 nucleotides: TGTGCCAGTAGTATAGATCTGGCAGCCTCTGGAAACACCATATATTTT.

The chain combines TRBV11-2 with TRBJ2-6; tentatively, D is TRBD1 (6 bases). V shed 5 bases and J shed 4 bases, with 12 bases lying between them. The germline CDR1 and CDR2 sequences are SGHAT and FQNNGV. The CDR3 has 15 residues. The CDR3 is CASSTTGYGANVLTF. Here the CDR3 DNA reads TGTGCCAGCAGCACCACAGGGTACGGGGCCAACGTCCTGACTTTC.

The chain joins TRBV28 to TRBJ1-2; D may be TRBD1 (6 bases). The CDR3 has 16 residues. Trimming removed 2 bases from V and 4 bases from J, with 17 bases in between. CDR1 and CDR2 (germline): MDHEN, SYDVKM. CDR3 sequence (DNA): TGTGCCAGCAGTTTAAGGATCGGGGGCGGGATCTATGGCTACACCTTC. Its protein is CASSLRIGGGIYGYTF.

This chain joins TRBV2 and TRBJ1-1, with D unclear. This CDR3 spans 13 amino acids. V lost 3 bases and J 4 bases, leaving 9 bases between the germline ends. Germline CDR1 is SNHLY and CDR2 is FYNNEI. The CDR3 region is CASSEAGITEAFF. The CDR3 DNA sequence: TGTGCCAGCAGTGAGGCCGGTATCACTGAAGCTTTCTTT.

In its sample, this clone was seen a few times. The chain recombines TRBV9 with TRBJ1-1; D is possibly TRBD1 (6 bases). The germline gives CDR1 SGDLS, CDR2 YYNGEE. The V end lost 0 bases, the J end lost 1 base, and 13 bases lay between the germline ends. The CDR3 is 16 residues long. The CDR3 DNA follows: TGTGCCAGCAGCGTAGTGGCGGCAGGGGCGAACACTGAAGCTTTCTTT. Its translation: CASSVVAAGANTEAFF. The whole variable domain, remainder taken from reference TRBV9 and TRBJ1-1, is DSGVTQTPKHLITATGQRVTLRCSPRSGDLSVYWYQQSLDQGLQFLIQYYNGEERAKGNILERFSAQQFPDLHSELNLSSLELGDSALYFCASSVVAAGANTEAFFGQGTRLTVV.